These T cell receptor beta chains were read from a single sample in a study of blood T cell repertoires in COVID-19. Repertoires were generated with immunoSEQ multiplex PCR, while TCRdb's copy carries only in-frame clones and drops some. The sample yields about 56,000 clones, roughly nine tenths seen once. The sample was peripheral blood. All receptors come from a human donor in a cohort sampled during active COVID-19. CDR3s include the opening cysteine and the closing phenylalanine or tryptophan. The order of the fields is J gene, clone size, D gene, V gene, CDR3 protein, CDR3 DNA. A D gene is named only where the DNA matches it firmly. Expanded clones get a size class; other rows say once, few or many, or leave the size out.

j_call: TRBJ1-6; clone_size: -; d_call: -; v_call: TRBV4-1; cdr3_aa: CASSQNRLNNSPLHF; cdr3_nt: TGCGCCAGCAGCCAAAACAGGCTAAATAATTCACCCCTCCACTTT
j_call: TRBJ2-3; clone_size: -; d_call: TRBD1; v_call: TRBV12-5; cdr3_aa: CASGLVVGTGTGSTDTQYF; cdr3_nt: TGTGCTAGTGGTTTGGTGGTCGGGACTGGGACAGGGTCCACAGATACGCAGTATTTT
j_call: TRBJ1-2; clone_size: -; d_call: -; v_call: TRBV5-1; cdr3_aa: CASSLEGGGYTF; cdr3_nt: TGCGCCAGCAGCTTGGAAGGGGGTGGCTACACCTTC
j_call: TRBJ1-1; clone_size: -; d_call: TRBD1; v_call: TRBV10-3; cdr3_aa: CAIRTAGGTEAFF; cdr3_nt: TGTGCCATCAGAACCGCAGGGGGCACTGAAGCTTTCTTT
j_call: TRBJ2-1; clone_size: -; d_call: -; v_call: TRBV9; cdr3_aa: CASSSSDPLIYNEQFF; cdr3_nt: TGTGCCAGCAGCTCTAGTGACCCCCTCATATACAATGAGCAGTTCTTC
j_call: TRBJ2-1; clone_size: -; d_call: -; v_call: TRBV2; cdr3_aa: CASSREGALGNEQFF; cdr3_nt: TGTGCCAGCAGTCGGGAGGGGGCGTTAGGAAATGAGCAGTTCTTC
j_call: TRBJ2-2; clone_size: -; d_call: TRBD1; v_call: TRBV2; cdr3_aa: CASRDQGDTGELFF; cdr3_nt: TGTGCCAGCAGAGATCAGGGGGACACCGGGGAGCTGTTTTTT
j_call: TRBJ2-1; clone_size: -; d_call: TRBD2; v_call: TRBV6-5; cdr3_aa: CASSYGVAGGNEQFF; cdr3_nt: TGTGCCAGCAGTTACGGGGTAGCGGGGGGAAATGAGCAGTTCTTC
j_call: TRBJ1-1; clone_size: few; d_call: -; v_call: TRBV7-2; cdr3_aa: CASSLAAGPNTEAFF; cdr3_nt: TGTGCCAGCAGCTTAGCGGCGGGACCGAACACTGAAGCTTTCTTT
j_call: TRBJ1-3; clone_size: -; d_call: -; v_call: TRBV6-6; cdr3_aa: CASSYSHRAGNTIYF; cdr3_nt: TGTGCCAGCAGTTACTCCCACAGGGCTGGAAACACCATATATTTT
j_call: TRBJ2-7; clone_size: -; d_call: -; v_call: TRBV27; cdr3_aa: CASQGRSYEQYF; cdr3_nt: TGTGCCAGCCAGGGCCGCTCCTACGAGCAGTACTTC
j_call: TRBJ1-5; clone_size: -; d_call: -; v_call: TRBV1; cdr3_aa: CTSSQVVGDFNSNQPQHF; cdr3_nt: TGCACCAGCAGCCAAGTCGTCGGTGACTTTAATAGCAATCAGCCCCAGCATTTT
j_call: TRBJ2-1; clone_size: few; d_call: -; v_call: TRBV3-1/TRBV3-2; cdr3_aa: CASSPGSGLLDEQFF; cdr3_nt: TGTGCCAGCAGCCCAGGGTCAGGGCTATTGGATGAGCAGTTCTTC
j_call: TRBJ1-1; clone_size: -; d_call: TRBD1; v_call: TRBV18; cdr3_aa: CASSGQPRTEAFF; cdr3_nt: TGTGCCAGCTCGGGACAGCCGAGAACTGAAGCTTTCTTT
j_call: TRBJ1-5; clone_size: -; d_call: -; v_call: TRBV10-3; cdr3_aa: CAISEGFGRGNLQPQHF; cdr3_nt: TGTGCCATCAGTGAAGGTTTCGGCAGGGGTAACCTTCAGCCCCAGCATTTT
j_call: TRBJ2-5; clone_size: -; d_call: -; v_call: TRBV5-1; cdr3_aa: CASSLETGKWKTQYF; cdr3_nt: TGCGCCAGCAGCTTGGAAACAGGGAAATGGAAGACCCAGTACTTC
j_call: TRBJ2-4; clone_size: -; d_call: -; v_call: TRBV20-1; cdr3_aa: CSASRQGLAKNIQYF; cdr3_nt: TGCAGTGCTAGTAGGCAGGGCCTAGCCAAAAACATTCAGTACTTC
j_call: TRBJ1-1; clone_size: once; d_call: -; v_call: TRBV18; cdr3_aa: CASSPPQGLNTEAFF; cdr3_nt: TGTGCCAGCTCACCACCGCAGGGTTTGAACACTGAAGCTTTCTTT
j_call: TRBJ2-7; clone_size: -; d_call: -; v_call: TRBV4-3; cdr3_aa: CASSPDTAYEQYF; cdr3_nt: TGCGCCAGCAGCCCCGACACGGCCTACGAGCAGTACTTC
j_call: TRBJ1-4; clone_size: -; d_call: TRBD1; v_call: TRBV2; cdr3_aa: CASSEEDLRGLYEKLFF; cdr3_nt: TGTGCCAGCAGTGAAGAGGACCTCAGGGGGCTTTATGAAAAACTGTTTTTT
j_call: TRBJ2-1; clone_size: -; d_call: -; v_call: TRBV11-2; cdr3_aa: CASSLVLYRDNEQFF; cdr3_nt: TGTGCCAGCAGCTTAGTATTATATCGAGACAATGAGCAGTTCTTC
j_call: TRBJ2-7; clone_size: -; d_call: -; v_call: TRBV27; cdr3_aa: CASSLDIAYEQYF; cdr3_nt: TGTGCCAGCAGTTTGGACATAGCCTACGAGCAGTACTTC
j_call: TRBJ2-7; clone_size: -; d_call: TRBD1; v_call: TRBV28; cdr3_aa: CASSLWDRGFYEQYF; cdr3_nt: TGTGCCAGCAGTTTATGGGACAGGGGTTTTTACGAGCAGTACTTC
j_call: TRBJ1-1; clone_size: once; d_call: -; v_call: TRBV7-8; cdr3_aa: CASSSSLNTEAFF; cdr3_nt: TGTGCCAGCAGCTCGAGTTTGAACACTGAAGCTTTCTTT
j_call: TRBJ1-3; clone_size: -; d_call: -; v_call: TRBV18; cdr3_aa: CASSPGMSQIHTIYF; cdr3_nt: TGTGCCAGCTCACCAGGAATGTCACAGATTCACACCATATATTTT
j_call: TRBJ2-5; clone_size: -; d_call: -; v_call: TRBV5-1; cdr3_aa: CASSLAATLQETQYF; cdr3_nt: TGCGCCAGCAGCTTGGCCGCAACACTACAAGAGACCCAGTACTTC
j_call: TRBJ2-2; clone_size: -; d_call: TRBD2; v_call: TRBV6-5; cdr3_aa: CASSYPGGLGELFF; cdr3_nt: TGTGCCAGCAGTTACCCGGGGGGGCTCGGGGAGCTGTTTTTT
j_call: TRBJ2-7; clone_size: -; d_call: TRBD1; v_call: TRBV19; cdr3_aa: CASKARDRGPYEQYF; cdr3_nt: TGTGCCAGTAAAGCCCGAGACAGGGGACCCTACGAGCAGTACTTC
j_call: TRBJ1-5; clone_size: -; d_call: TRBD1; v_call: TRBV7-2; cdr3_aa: CASSLVGQPNQPQHF; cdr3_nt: TGTGCCAGCAGCCTAGTGGGACAGCCCAATCAGCCCCAGCATTTT
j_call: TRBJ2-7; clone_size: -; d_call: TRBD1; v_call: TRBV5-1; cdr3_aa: CASRVEGTGAYEQYF; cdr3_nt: TGCGCCAGCAGGGTTGAGGGCACAGGGGCCTACGAGCAGTACTTC
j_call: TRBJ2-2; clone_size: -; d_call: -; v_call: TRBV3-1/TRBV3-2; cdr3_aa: CASSQVGLELFF; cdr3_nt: TGTGCCAGCAGCCAAGTCGGACTTGAGCTGTTTTTT
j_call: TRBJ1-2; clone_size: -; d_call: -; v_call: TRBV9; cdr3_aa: CASSVGSGPNGYTF; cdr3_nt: TGTGCCAGCAGCGTAGGTTCAGGGCCCAATGGCTACACCTTC
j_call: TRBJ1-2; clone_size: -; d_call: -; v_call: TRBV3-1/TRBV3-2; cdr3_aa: CASSQERGAGSDGYTF; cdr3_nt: TGTGCCAGCAGCCAAGAGCGTGGGGCTGGGTCGGATGGCTACACCTTC
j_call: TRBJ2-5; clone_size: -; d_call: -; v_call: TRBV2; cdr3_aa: CASRGVAGRLTQYF; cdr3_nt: TGTGCCAGCAGAGGGGTTGCCGGCCGTTTGACCCAGTACTTC
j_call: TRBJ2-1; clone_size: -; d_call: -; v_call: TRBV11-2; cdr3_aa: CASSLAGVGYNEQFF; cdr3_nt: TGTGCCAGCAGCTTAGCAGGGGTGGGCTACAATGAGCAGTTCTTC
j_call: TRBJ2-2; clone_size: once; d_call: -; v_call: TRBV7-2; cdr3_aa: CASSPRQPNTGELFF; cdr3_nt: TGTGCCAGCAGCCCTCGACAGCCCAACACCGGGGAGCTGTTTTTT
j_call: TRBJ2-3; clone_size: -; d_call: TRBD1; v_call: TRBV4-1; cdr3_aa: CASSQEGTAMDTQYF; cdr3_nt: TGCGCCAGCAGCCAAGAGGGGACAGCGATGGATACGCAGTATTTT
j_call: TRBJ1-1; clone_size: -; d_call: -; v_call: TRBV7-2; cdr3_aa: CASRPGIPEAFF; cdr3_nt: TGTGCCAGCAGGCCAGGGATCCCTGAAGCTTTCTTT
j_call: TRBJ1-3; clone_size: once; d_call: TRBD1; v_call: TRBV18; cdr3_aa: CASSQPTGVDTIYF; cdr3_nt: TGTGCCAGCTCACAACCGACAGGGGTGGACACCATATATTTT
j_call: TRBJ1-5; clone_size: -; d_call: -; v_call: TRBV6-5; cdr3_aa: CASSSRESNQPQHF; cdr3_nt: TGTGCCAGCAGTTCTCGGGAGAGCAATCAGCCCCAGCATTTT
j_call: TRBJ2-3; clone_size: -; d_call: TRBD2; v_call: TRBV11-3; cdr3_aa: CASSFGLAGATDTQYF; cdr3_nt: TGTGCCAGCAGCTTTGGACTAGCGGGGGCCACAGATACGCAGTATTTT
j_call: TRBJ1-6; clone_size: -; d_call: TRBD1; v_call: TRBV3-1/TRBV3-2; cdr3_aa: CASRFSVGQGSPLHF; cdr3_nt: TGTGCCAGCAGGTTTTCGGTGGGACAGGGTTCACCCCTCCACTTT
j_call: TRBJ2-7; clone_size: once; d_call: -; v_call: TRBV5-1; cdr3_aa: CASSLSGREQYF; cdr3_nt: TGCGCCAGCAGCTTGAGCGGTAGAGAGCAGTACTTC
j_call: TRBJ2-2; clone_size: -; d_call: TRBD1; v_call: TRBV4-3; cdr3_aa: CASSQEGTGGGELFF; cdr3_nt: TGCGCCAGCAGCCAAGAGGGGACAGGTGGCGGGGAGCTGTTTTTT
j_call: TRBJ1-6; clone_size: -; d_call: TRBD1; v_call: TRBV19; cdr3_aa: CASSIPTGKDNSPLHF; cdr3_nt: TGTGCCAGTAGTATTCCGACAGGGAAGGATAATTCACCCCTCCACTTT
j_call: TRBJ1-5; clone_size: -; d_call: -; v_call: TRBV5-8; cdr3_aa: CASSLVGNQPQHF; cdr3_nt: TGTGCCAGCAGCTTGGTAGGCAATCAGCCCCAGCATTTT
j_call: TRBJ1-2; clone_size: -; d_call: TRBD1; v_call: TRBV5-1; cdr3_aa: CASSPGTDAYGYTF; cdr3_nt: TGCGCCAGCAGCCCGGGGACAGACGCCTATGGCTACACCTTC
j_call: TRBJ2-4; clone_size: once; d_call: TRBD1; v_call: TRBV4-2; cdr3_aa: CASSQDYRQGAAKNIQYF; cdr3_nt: TGTGCCAGCAGCCAAGATTACCGACAGGGGGCGGCCAAAAACATTCAGTACTTC
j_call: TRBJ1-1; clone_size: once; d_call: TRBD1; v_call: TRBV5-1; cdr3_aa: CASSFPGTGAVNTEAFF; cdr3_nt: TGCGCCAGCAGCTTCCCCGGGACAGGGGCGGTGAACACTGAAGCTTTCTTT
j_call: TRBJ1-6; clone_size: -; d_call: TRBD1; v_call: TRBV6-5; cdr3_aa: CASSRDRVAPLHF; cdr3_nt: TGTGCCAGCAGTCGTGACAGGGTAGCACCCCTCCACTTT
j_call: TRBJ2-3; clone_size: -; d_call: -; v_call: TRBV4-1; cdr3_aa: CASSQGVIGADTQYF; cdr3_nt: TGCGCCAGCAGCCAAGGCGTGATCGGGGCAGATACGCAGTATTTT
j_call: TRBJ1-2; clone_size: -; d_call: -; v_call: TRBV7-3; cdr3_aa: CASSLMAGYGYTF; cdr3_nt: TGTGCCAGCAGCTTAATGGCTGGCTATGGCTACACCTTC
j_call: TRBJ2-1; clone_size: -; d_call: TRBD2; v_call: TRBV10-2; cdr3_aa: CASRWAGGRGNEQFF; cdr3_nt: TGCGCCAGCAGGTGGGCGGGGGGGCGTGGGAATGAGCAGTTCTTC
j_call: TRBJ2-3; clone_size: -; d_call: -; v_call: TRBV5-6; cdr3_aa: CASSLPGITDTQYF; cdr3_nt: TGTGCCAGCAGCTTGCCAGGTATCACAGATACGCAGTATTTT
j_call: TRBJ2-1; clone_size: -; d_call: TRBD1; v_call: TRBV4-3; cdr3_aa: CASSQDRDRGSREQFF; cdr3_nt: TGCGCCAGCAGCCAAGACCGGGACAGGGGGTCAAGGGAGCAGTTCTTC
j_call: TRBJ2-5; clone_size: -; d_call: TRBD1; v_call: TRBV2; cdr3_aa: CASSETDRAFQETQYF; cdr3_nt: TGTGCCAGCAGCGAAACGGACAGGGCATTCCAAGAGACCCAGTACTTC
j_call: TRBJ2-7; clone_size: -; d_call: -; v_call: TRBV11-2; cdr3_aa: CASNPTGISYEQYF; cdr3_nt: TGTGCCAGCAACCCCACAGGGATCTCCTACGAGCAGTACTTC
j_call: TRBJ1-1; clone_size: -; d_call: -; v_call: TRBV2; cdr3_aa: CASNFASGEAFF; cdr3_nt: TGTGCCAGCAATTTCGCATCAGGTGAAGCTTTCTTT
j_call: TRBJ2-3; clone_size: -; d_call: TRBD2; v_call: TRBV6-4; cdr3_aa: CASRRLAGADTQYF; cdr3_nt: TGTGCCAGCAGGCGACTAGCGGGGGCAGATACGCAGTATTTT
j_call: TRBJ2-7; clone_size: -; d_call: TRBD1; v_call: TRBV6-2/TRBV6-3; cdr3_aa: CASSYSGTGVSEQYF; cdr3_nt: TGTGCCAGCAGTTACTCGGGGACAGGAGTCTCGGAGCAGTACTTC